This T cell receptor beta chain was identified during a study of shared clonotypes between healthy human individuals. This CDR3 is 14 amino acids long. The germline V gene has CDR1 MNHEY and CDR2 SMNVEV (reference sequence). V dropped 2 bases and J dropped 2; count of bases not matched to a gene: 3. CD45RO negativity and positive selection for CCR7 defined naive CD8 cells, a population that excluded terminally differentiated effector memory CD45RA+ cells. The sample holds one count of this clone. TCRdb's copy holds only in-frame clones and misses some; the assay was immunoSEQ multiplex PCR. Of some 580,000 clones listed, nearly 98% were seen once; the top ten hold 0.3%.

The sequenced sample consisted of naive CD8+ T cells sorted from blood. The chain recombines TRBV27 with TRBJ2-7; 7 bases line up with TRBD2. The TCR originated in a man aged 25 to 40 in good health. The CDR3 region has the DNA TGTGCCAGCAGTTTACTAGCGGAGACCTACGAGCAGTACTTC. It encodes CASSLLAETYEQYF.